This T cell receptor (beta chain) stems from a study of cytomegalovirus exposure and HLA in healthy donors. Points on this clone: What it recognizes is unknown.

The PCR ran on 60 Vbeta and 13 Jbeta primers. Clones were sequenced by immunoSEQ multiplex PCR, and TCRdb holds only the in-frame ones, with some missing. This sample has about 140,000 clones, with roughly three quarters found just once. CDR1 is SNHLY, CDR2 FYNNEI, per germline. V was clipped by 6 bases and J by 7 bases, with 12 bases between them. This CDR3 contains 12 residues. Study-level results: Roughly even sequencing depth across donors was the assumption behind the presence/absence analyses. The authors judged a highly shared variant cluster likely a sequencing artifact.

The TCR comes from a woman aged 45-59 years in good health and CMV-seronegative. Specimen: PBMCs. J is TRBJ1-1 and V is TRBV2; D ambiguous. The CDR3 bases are TGTGCCAGCAGCGGGGATTCCCGTGAAGCTTTCTTT. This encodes CASSGDSREAFF.